The 17 T cell receptor beta chains below come from one sample, sequenced in a study of T cell repertoires in cytomegalovirus infection. Via MiXCR, TCRdb re-called the reads, giving one row per CDR3 protein. The sample lists fewer than 1,000,000 distinct CDR3 sequences, approximately 31% occurring once. No antigens are known for them. Sequences were derived from cultured CD8+ T cells from PBMCs, sampled from culture after CMV antigen stimulation. These TCRs come from a human donor in good health (CMV status not recorded). Some clones in this sample may be carry-over from other donors' samples.

This chain connects TRBV6-1 to TRBJ2-7, with unresolved D. The CDR3 consists of 15 residues. Trimming pared 4 bases from V and 6 bases from J, leaving 19 bases between. In germline, CDR1 is MNHNS, CDR2 SASEGT. DNA for the CDR3: TGTGCCAGCAGTGGGACCCGCAAATTCGTAACCGAGCAGTACTTC. Its translation is CASSGTRKFVTEQYF.

The chain joins TRBV14 to TRBJ1-6; a weak D match, TRBD1 (6 bases). CDR1 is SGHDN and CDR2 is FVKESK in the germline V gene. V was cut by 9 bases and J by 5 bases, with 14 bases left in between. This CDR3 has 14 amino acids. CDR3 amino acids: CASRPGGNNSPLHF. CDR3 nucleotides: TGTGCCAGTCGCCCGGGGGGCAATAATTCACCCCTCCACTTT.

This rearrangement joins TRBV7-9 to TRBJ2-2, with TRBD1 identical over 9 bases. CDR1 and CDR2 from the germline V gene are SEHNR and FQNEAQ (reference sequence). The length of the CDR3 is 15 residues. J was trimmed by 4 bases and V by 5 bases; bases with no gene match: 5. CDR3 bases: TGTGCCAGCAGCCGGACAGGGGAGAGCACCGGGGAGCTGTTTTTT. Protein: CASSRTGESTGELFF. Full variable domain (remainder filled in from reference TRBV7-9 and TRBJ2-2): DTGVSQNPRHKITKRGQNVTFRCDPISEHNRLYWYRQTLGQGPEFLTYFQNEAQLEKSRLLSDRFSAERPKGSFSTLEIQRTEQGDSAMYLCASSRTGESTGELFFGEGSRLTVL.

The J gene is TRBJ2-5, the V gene TRBV12-3 or TRBV12-4; 8 bases align to TRBD1. The length of the CDR3 is 14 residues. J gave up 5 bases and V 6 bases, and 8 bases lay outside the gene matches. The CDR3: CASSNRTGQETQYF. The CDR3 DNA is TGTGCCAGCAGCAACCGGACAGGGCAGGAGACCCAGTACTTC.

This chain links TRBV6-1 with TRBJ1-1; TRBD1 matches at 9 bases. Germline CDR1 and CDR2: MNHNS and SASEGT. V was clipped by 11 bases and J by 5 bases; unmatched bases: 12. The CDR3 extends over 14 amino acids. In DNA, the CDR3 is TGTGCCGGTAAACAGGGGGCGCGAGTTACTGAAGCTTTCTTT. It yields the protein CAGKQGARVTEAFF.

This chain links TRBV12-3 or TRBV12-4 with TRBJ2-1, with TRBD1 matching over 9 bases. This CDR3 is 12 amino acids long. Trimming removed 8 bases from V and 7 bases from J; junction bases left unmatched: 3. The CDR3 loop is CASAGTGNEQFF. In DNA, the CDR3 is TGTGCCAGCGCCGGGACAGGGAATGAGCAGTTCTTC.

The chain recombines TRBV19 with TRBJ2-7, with 8 bases matching TRBD1. The CDR3 covers 16 residues. V lost 5 bases, J lost 4 bases, and 13 bases stayed unmatched. In germline, CDR1 is LNHDA, CDR2 SQIVND (reference sequence). CDR3 DNA: TGTGCCAGTAGTGCCCTCGAAGGACAGGGAGAGTACGAGCAGTACTTC. This encodes CASSALEGQGEYEQYF.

V usage is TRBV15 and J usage is TRBJ2-5; D gene ambiguous. The V and J ends lost 1 base and 1 base respectively, with 10 bases between them. The CDR3 contains 15 residues. CDR1 LNHNV and CDR2 YYDKDF come from the germline V gene (reference sequence). The CDR3 sequence is CATSRVAVIQETQYF. The CDR3 DNA reads as TGTGCCACCAGCAGAGTGGCCGTGATCCAAGAGACCCAGTACTTC.

This clonotype was observed at least ten times. The rearrangement uses TRBV7-2 and TRBJ2-3, with TRBD2 identical over 10 bases. Germline assignment: CDR1 SGHTA and CDR2 FQGNSA. V lost 4 bases, J lost 4 bases, and 8 bases stayed unmatched. The CDR3 spans 16 residues. CDR3 sequence reads: CASSYLSGGHPDTQYF. DNA of the CDR3: TGTGCCAGCAGCTACCTTAGCGGGGGGCACCCAGATACGCAGTATTTT.

The rearrangement joins TRBV7-6 to TRBJ2-3, with 8 bases that match TRBD2. Germline-derived CDR1 and CDR2 are SGHVS and FNYEAQ. This CDR3 has 16 residues. V dropped 1 base and J dropped 4; count of bases not matched to a gene: 7. DNA for the CDR3: TGTGCCAGCAGCTTAGTCGGCCGGGGGGGGCCAGATACGCAGTATTTT. Amino acids: CASSLVGRGGPDTQYF.

The chain carries TRBV27 and TRBJ2-3; 10 bases line up with TRBD2. The junction had 13 bases not matched to a gene; V was cut back by 5 bases and J by 8 bases. CDR3 length equals 16 residues. The germline V gene encodes CDR1 MNHEY and CDR2 SMNVEV (reference sequence). The CDR3 DNA reads TGTGCCAGCAGTCACCCTAGCGGGGGTCCGTTAGGTACGCAGTATTTT. This translates into CASSHPSGGPLGTQYF.

This clonotype was detected ten times or more. The V call is TRBV7-9, the J call TRBJ1-2, with D maybe TRBD1 (6 bases). The germline V gene encodes CDR1 SEHNR and CDR2 FQNEAQ (reference sequence). With 3 bases removed from V and 2 bases from J, the gap between germline ends came to 16 bases. There are 16 residues in the CDR3. CDR3 amino acids: CASSFLRLDRNYGYTF. The CDR3 DNA follows: TGTGCCAGCAGCTTCCTACGCCTTGACAGGAACTATGGCTACACCTTC.

This clonotype was detected a few times. The chain uses TRBV10-3 and TRBJ1-3; D is perhaps TRBD1 (6 bases). The CDR3 covers 15 residues. V shed 8 bases and J shed 0 bases, with 14 bases lying between them. Germline CDR1 is ENHRY and CDR2 is SYGVKD. DNA of the CDR3: TGTGCCATCGAGACTGTGGACAGCTCTGGAAACACCATATATTTT. Protein sequence: CAIETVDSSGNTIYF.

This clonotype was detected many times. The chain employs TRBV7-8 and TRBJ2-4, with 12 bases matching TRBD2. From germline, CDR1 is SGHVS and CDR2 FQNEAQ. CDR3 length equals 19 residues. Trimming at V came to 3 bases and at J to 0 bases, leaving 9 bases not matched to a gene. CDR3 in amino acids: CASSFPSGGALQAKNIQYF. In DNA form, the CDR3 reads TGTGCCAGCAGCTTTCCTAGCGGGGGGGCCCTTCAAGCCAAAAACATTCAGTACTTC.

This clonotype was found a few times. The V gene is TRBV6-1, the J gene TRBJ1-1; D unclear. CDR1 and CDR2 from the germline V gene are MNHNS and SASEGT. The ends were cut back, 7 bases at V and 1 base at J, with 10 bases in the middle. The CDR3 length is 13 residues. CDR3 amino acids: CASTVDPNTEAFF. CDR3 DNA sequence: TGTGCCAGCACCGTGGACCCGAACACTGAAGCTTTCTTT.

The rearrangement links TRBV19 to TRBJ2-5, with a tentative D call TRBD1 (5 bases). Germline assignment: CDR1 LNHDA and CDR2 SQIVND (reference sequence). Trimming removed 8 bases from V and 2 bases from J, with 12 bases in between. The CDR3 has 13 amino acids. CDR3 nucleotides: TGTGCCAGTGCGGACATACCTCAAGAGACCCAGTACTTC. Its protein product is CASADIPQETQYF.

The genes are TRBV28 and TRBJ2-3, with D perhaps matching TRBD1 or TRBD2 (5 bases each). The V gene lost 5 bases and the J gene lost 3 bases, with 18 bases spanning the gap. Germline-derived CDR1 and CDR2 are MDHEN and SYDVKM. This CDR3 contains 16 residues. This CDR3 is CASSPQFGAETDTQYF. Here the CDR3 DNA reads TGTGCCAGCAGTCCCCAATTCGGGGCCGAAACAGATACGCAGTATTTT.